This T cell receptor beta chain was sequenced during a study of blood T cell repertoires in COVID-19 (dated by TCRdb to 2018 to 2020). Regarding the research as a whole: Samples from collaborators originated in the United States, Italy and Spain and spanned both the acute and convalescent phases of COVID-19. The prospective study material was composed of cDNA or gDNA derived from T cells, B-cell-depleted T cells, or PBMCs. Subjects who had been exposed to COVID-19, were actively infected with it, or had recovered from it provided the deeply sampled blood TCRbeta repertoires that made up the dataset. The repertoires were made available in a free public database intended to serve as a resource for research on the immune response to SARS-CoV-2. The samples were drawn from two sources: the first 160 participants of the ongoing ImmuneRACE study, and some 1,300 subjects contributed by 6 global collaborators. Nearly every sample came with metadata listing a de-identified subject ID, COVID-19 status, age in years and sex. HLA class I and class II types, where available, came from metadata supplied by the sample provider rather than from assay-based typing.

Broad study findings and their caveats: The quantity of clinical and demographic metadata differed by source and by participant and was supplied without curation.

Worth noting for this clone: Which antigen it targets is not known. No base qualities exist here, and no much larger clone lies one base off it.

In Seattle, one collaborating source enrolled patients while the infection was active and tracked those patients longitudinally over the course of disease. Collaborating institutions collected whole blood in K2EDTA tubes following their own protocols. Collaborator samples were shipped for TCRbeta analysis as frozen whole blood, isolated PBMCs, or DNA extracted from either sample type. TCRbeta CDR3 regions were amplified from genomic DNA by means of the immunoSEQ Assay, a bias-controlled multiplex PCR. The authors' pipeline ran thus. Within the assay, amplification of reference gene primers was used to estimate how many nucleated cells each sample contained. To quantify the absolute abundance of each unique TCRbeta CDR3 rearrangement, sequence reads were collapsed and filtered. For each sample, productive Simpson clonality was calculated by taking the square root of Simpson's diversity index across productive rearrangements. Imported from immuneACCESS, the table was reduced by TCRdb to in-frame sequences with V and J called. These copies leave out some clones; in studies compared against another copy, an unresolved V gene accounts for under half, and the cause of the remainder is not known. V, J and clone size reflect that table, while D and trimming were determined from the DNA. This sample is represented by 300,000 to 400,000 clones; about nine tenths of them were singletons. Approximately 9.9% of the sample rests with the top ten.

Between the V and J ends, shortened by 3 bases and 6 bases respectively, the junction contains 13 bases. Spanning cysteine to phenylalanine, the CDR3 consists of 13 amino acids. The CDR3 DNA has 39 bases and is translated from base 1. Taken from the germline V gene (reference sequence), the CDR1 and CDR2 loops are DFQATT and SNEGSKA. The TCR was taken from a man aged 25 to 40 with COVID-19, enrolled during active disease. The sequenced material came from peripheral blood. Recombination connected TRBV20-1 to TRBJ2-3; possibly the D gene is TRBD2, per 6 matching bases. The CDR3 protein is CSASSLASDTQYF. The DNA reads TGCAGTGCTAGTAGCCTAGCGAGCGATACGCAGTATTTT.